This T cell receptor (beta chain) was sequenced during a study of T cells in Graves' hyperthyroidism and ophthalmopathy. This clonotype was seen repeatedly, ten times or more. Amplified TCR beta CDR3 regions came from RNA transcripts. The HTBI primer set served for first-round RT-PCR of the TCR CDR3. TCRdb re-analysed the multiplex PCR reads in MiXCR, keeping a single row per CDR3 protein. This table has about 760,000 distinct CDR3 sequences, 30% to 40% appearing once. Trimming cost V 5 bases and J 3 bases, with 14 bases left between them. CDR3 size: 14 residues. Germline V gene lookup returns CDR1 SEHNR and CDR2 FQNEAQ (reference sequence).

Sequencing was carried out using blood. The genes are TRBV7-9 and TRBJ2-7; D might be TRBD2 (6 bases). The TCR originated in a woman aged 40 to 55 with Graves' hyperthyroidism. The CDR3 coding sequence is TGTGCCAGCAGCCGAACGGGGGAAGTCTACGAGCAGTACTTC. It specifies CASSRTGEVYEQYF.